The 3 T cell receptor beta chains given below trace back to one sample, sequenced in a study of beta chain features in type 1 diabetes. Study conclusions and caveats: TCRB CDR3s were moderately but significantly shorter in Type 1 diabetes patients in all four CD4+ subsets.

Reverse transcription of all isolated RNA meant that expressed TCRB transcripts were sequenced. The method was immunoSEQ multiplex PCR; TCRdb's version includes in-frame clones alone and lacks a portion of them. The data contain approximately 20,000 clones, about 57% of them singletons. No antigen has been assigned to these receptors. Specimen: stem cell memory CD4+ T cells from blood. The source of these receptors is a young man with type 1 diabetes.

The CDR3 loop reads CATSVYLARGVNTGELFF. CDR3 nucleotides: TGTGCCACCTCTGTTTACCTAGCGCGGGGGGTCAACACCGGGGAGCTGTTTTTT. The genes are TRBV5-4 and TRBJ2-2; 8 bases align to TRBD2. The germline V gene has CDR1 SGHNT and CDR2 YYREEE (reference sequence). With 9 bases clipped from V and 2 bases from J, the junction kept 18 bases outside the gene matches. This CDR3 contains 18 residues.

A few counts support this clone. V and J are TRBV28 and TRBJ2-5; tentatively, D is TRBD1 (5 bases). Between the trimmed V and J ends, which lost 2 bases and 4 bases, there was a span of 11 bases. CDR1 and CDR2 (germline): MDHEN, SYDVKM. CDR3 length equals 14 residues. This CDR3 is CASSLKGRAETQYF. The CDR3 nucleotides are TGTGCCAGCAGTTTAAAGGGCAGGGCAGAGACCCAGTACTTC.

The chain couples TRBV18 to TRBJ1-1, with 8 bases that match TRBD1. The ends lost 4 bases at V and 11 bases at J; junction bases unmatched: 6. There are 12 residues in the CDR3. Germline V gene lookup returns CDR1 KGHSH and CDR2 LQKENI. The CDR3 reads CASSQDRAAAFF. As DNA, the CDR3 is TGTGCCAGCTCACAGGACAGGGCCGCGGCTTTCTTT.